This TCR beta chain is drawn from a study of cytomegalovirus exposure and HLA in healthy donors. In the study overall: Roughly 89 million unique TCR sequences came from HLA-typed donors in an early release.

This CDR3 is 14 amino acids long. CDR1 and CDR2 (germline): MNHEY, SVGAGI. Regarding the study as a whole: Rare sequences made up most TCRs, while some public TCRs were found in many donors. The only immune exposure information that was available was CMV serostatus. An observed cluster of highly shared sequence variants was recorded as a likely sequencing artifact.

The PCR used 60 Vbeta and 13 Jbeta primers. TCRdb's copy holds only in-frame clones and misses some; the assay was immunoSEQ multiplex PCR. This table has under 200,000 clones, around nine tenths appearing once. On this clone itself: Its cognate antigen is unknown.

The J gene is TRBJ2-5, the V gene TRBV6-5; D remains unclear. The closer fit of TRBJ2-7 to the DNA end suggests the J call may be wrong. The clonotype was recovered from a woman aged 25 to 39 in good health and CMV-seronegative. The sequencing sample was made of PBMCs. CDR3 nucleotide sequence: TGTGCCAGCAGTTACGATCCGCCTTACTACGAGCAGTACTTC. Amino acids: CASSYDPPYYEQYF.